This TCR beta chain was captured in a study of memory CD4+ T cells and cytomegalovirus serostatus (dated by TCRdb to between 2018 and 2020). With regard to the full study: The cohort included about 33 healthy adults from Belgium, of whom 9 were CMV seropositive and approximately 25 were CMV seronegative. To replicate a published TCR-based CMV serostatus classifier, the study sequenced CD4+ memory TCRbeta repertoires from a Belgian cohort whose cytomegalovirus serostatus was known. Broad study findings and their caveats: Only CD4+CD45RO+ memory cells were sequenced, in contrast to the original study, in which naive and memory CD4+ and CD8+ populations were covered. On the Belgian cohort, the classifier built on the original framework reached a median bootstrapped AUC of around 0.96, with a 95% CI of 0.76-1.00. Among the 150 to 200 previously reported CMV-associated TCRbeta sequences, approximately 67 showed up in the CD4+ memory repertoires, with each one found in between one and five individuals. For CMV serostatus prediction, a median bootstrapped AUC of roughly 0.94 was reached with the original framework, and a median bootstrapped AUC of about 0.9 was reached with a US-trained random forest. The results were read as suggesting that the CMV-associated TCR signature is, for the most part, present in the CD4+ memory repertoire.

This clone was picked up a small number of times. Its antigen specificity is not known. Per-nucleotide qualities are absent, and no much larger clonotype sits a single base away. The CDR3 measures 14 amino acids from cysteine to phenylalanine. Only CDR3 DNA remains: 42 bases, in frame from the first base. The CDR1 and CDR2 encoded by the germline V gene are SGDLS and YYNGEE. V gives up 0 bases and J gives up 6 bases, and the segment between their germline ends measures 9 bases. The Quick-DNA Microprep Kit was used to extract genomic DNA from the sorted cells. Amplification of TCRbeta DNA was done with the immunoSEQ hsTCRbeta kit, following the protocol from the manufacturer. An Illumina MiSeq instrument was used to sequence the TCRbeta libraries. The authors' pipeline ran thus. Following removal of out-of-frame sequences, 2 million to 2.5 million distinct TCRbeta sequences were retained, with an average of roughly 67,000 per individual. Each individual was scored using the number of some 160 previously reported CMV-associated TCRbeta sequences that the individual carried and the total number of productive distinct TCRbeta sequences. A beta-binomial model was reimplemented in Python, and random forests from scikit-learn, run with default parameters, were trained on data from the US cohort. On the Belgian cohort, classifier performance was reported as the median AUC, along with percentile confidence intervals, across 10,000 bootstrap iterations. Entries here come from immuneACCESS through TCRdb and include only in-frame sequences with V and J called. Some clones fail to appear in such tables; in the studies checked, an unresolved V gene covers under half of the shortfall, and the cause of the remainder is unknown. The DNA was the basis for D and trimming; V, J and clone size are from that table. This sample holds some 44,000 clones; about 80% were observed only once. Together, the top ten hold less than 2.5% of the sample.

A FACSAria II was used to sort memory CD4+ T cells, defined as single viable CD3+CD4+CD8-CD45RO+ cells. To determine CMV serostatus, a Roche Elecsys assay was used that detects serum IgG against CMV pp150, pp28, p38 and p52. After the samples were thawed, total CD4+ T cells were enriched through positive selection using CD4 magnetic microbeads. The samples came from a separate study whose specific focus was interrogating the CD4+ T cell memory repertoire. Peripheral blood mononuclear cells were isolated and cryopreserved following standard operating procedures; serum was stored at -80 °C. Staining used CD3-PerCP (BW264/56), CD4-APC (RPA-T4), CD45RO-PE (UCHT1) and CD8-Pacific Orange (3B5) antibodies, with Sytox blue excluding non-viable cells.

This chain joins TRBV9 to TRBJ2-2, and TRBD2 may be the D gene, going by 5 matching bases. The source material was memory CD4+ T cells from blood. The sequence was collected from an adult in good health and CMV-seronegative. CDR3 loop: CASSVESGAGELFF. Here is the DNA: TGTGCCAGCAGCGTAGAGAGCGGCGCCGGGGAGCTGTTTTTT.